This T cell receptor (beta chain) was obtained from a study of tumor and adjacent non-tumor tissue in lung cancer. The library came from three nested PCR rounds adapted from ARM-PCR protocols. A single record per CDR3 protein comes from TCRdb applying MiXCR to the multiplex PCR reads. The table lists over 60,000 distinct CDR3 sequences, 73% of them singletons, with about 30% in the top ten. This sample's RNA came from whole unsorted tissue. The V gene's germline CDR1 is SQVTM and CDR2 ANQGSEA. Trimming left V 7 bases short and J 5 bases short, with 20 bases between. The CDR3 extends over 14 amino acids.

The chain combines TRBV29-1 with TRBJ1-1; tentative D call: TRBD1 (5 bases). The TCR was taken from a man aged 55 to 70 with non-small cell lung cancer. The sequenced material came from lung tumor tissue. The DNA for the CDR3 is TGCAGCGCCCTGCCCTTTGGGGCAAATACTGAAGCTTTCTTT. Translated, it gives CSALPFGANTEAFF.